A selection of T cell receptor beta chains follows, all from one sample in a study of CXCR3-negative and CXCR3-positive naive CD8 T cells. For each CDR3 protein, TCRdb gives one entry from its re-call of the 5' RACE reads, without DNA. Its table records about 150,000 distinct CDR3 sequences. The sequenced material came from naive CXCR3+ CD8+ T cells from blood. Every receptor here comes from a human donor in good health. Some clones in this sample may be carry-over from other donors' samples. Each CDR3 is given with its conserved first and last residue.

j_call v_call cdr3_aa
TRBJ1-1 TRBV5-1 CASSLGQPNTEAFF
TRBJ2-7 TRBV6-5 CASSYSRINYEQYF
TRBJ1-3 TRBV29-1 CSVDAGRSGNTIYF
TRBJ2-7 TRBV9 CASSVGTGFYEQYF
TRBJ2-7 TRBV29-1 CSARPSLAYEQYF
TRBJ2-4 TRBV7-2 CASSPPLAKNIQYF
TRBJ2-7 TRBV28 CASSLWEGGEGYYEQYF
TRBJ1-2 TRBV21-1 CASSLTGANYGYTF
TRBJ2-1 TRBV12-5 CASARQGNNEQFF
TRBJ2-5 TRBV28 CATSGVQETQYF
TRBJ2-2 TRBV2 CASSEQTGTGELFF
TRBJ2-5 TRBV10-3 CAISEEGTQYF
TRBJ2-1 TRBV12-3/TRBV12-4 CASTELAGTYNEQFF
TRBJ2-7 TRBV20-1 CSAPGTAYEQYF
TRBJ2-1 TRBV15 CATRREHGGLYNEQFF
TRBJ2-5 TRBV5-1 CASSDRTGNIQETQYF
TRBJ2-5 TRBV7-9 CASSSTGGGETQYF
TRBJ1-1 TRBV28 CASRPTGNTEAFF